This T cell receptor (beta chain) originates from a study of blood T cell repertoires in COVID-19. Study-wide background: Researchers got acute and convalescent COVID-19 samples from the United States, Italy and Spain.

How the authors handled the data: Amplification of reference gene primers was used by the study to estimate nucleated cell counts. Assay used: immunoSEQ multiplex PCR; TCRdb lists only in-frame clones, some missing. V and J calls and clone size are copied from that table; D and trimming were computed from the DNA. Here the sample spans under 250,000 clones, approximately 81% being singletons. CDR3 length: 15 residues. The germline gives CDR1 LGHDT, CDR2 YNNKEL (reference sequence). Trimming took 4 bases from V and 2 from J, leaving 14 bases between them. The age range of participants was roughly 18 to 90 years, with residence in about two dozen US areas. Participant-reported clinical history was the basis for cohort assignment.

The chain uses TRBV3-1 (or the pseudogene TRBV3-2) and TRBJ1-1, with a weak D call TRBD1 (6 bases). Sequenced input: PBMCs or T cells enriched from blood (not recorded which). The clonotype comes from a woman aged 45-65 years with acute COVID-19. The DNA for the CDR3 is TGTGCCAGCAGCCGACTGGACAGAATCAACACTGAAGCTTTCTTT. Its protein product is CASSRLDRINTEAFF.